The T cell receptor (beta chain) under discussion was sequenced for a study of T cells after yellow fever vaccination. Whole-study findings and limits: A weaker but faster secondary response was observed, peaking on day 5 versus 15.

This clonotype was observed a handful of times. Antigen unknown. TCRdb redid the calling of the 5' RACE reads with MiXCR, one entry per CDR3 protein. The sample shows approximately 450,000 distinct CDR3 sequences, approximately 18% of them seen only once. Trimming at V came to 5 bases and at J to 3 bases, leaving 10 bases not matched to a gene. In germline, CDR1 is SEHNR, CDR2 FQNEAQ (reference sequence). There are 16 residues in the CDR3. This material consisted of PBMCs, taken before the yellow fever booster vaccination. The J gene is TRBJ2-7, the V gene TRBV7-9, with 10 positions matching TRBD2. The sequence derives from a man aged 18 to 35 who received the YFV17D yellow fever vaccine. The CDR3 here is CASSQVGQRGGYEQYF. Written as DNA, the CDR3 is TGTGCCAGCAGCCAGGTCGGGCAGCGGGGGGGCTACGAGCAGTACTTC.